This TCR beta chain is from a study of technical replicates of blood from a few donors. J gave up 0 bases and V 2 bases, and 1 base lay outside the gene matches. The CDR3 runs 15 residues. CDR1 is MDHEN, CDR2 SYDVKM, per germline. Sequenced by immunoSEQ multiplex PCR; TCRdb stores in-frame clones only, minus some. The data hold tens of thousands of clones, with 95% observed a single time. The TCR was taken from a human donor in good health. The chain is built from TRBV28 and TRBJ2-3, with 8 nucleotides matching TRBD1. Sequenced: T cells isolated from PBMCs. As DNA, the CDR3 is TGTGCCAGCAGTTTACAGGGGGCTAGCACAGATACGCAGTATTTT. This codes for CASSLQGASTDTQYF.